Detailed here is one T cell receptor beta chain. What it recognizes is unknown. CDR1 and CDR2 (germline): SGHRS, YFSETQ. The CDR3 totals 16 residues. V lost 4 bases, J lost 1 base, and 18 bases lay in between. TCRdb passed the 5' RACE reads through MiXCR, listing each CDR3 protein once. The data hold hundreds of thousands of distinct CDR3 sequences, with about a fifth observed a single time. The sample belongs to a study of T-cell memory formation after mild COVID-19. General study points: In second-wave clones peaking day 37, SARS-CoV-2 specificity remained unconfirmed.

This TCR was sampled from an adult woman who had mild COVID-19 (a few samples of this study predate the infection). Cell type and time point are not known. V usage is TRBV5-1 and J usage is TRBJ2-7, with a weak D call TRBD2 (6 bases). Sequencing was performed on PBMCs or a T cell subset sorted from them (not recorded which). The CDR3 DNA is TGCGCCAGCAGCCCGGAGAGGGGACTTTGGTCCTACGAGCAGTACTTC. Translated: CASSPERGLWSYEQYF.